The 2 T cell receptor beta chains below come from one sample, sequenced in a study of blood T cell repertoires in COVID-19. Using immunoSEQ multiplex PCR, the repertoire was profiled, and TCRdb retains in-frame clones only, with some absent. Of roughly 250,000 clones in the sample, about 85% are singletons; the top ten hold about 6%. Sequencing was performed on PBMCs or T cells enriched from blood (not recorded which). These receptors came from a woman in her twenties or thirties with acute COVID-19.

This clone occurred once. The chain carries TRBV18 and TRBJ2-3; 12 bases are shared with TRBD1. This CDR3 region has 17 residues. The germline V gene encodes CDR1 KGHSH and CDR2 LQKENI. The ends lost 2 bases at V and 2 bases at J; junction bases unmatched: 5. Written as DNA, the CDR3 is TGTGCCAGCTCACCAAGGGGACAGGGGGCGAACACAGATACGCAGTATTTT. Translated: CASSPRGQGANTDTQYF.

This clone was observed a handful of times. This chain connects TRBV19 to TRBJ1-2; maybe TRBD1 (6 bases). Trimming cost V 3 bases and J 1 base, with 12 bases left between them. CDR3 length: 15 residues. Germline values: CDR1 LNHDA, CDR2 SQIVND (reference sequence). CDR3 residues: CASSIGGRFNYGYTF. Here the CDR3 DNA reads TGTGCCAGTAGTATTGGGGGCAGGTTTAACTATGGCTACACCTTC.